The source of this TCR beta chain is a study of control samples from healthy donors and cancer patients. This clone was picked up one time. Assay used: immunoSEQ multiplex PCR; TCRdb lists only in-frame clones, some missing. In the table there are 45,000 or so clones, 70% to 90% of which are singletons. In germline, CDR1 is SGDLS, CDR2 YYNGEE. J lost 0 bases, V lost 4 bases, and 7 bases had no gene match. This CDR3 has 16 residues. The chain recombines TRBV9 with TRBJ1-1, with 9 bases fitting TRBD1. The source of this sequence is a woman aged 55-75 years with lung cancer. The sequencing input was PBMCs. The CDR3 region is CASSNGQGSLNTEAFF. In DNA, the CDR3 is TGTGCCAGCAGCAATGGACAGGGGTCCCTGAACACTGAAGCTTTCTTT.